The clone carrying this T cell receptor (beta chain) appeared a few times. The data derive from a study of PD-L1 blockade in urothelial cancer. Across the whole study: It was at 3 weeks (second dose) and 6 weeks after treatment start that blood was analyzed. Blood samples had a median of 141,255 T cells.

Described time point: pretreatment peripheral blood. TCRdb's copy holds only in-frame clones and misses some; the assay was immunoSEQ multiplex PCR. The data contain 50,000 to 75,000 clones, 75% to 85% of them singletons. V lost 6 bases, J lost 1 base, and 18 bases lay in between. This CDR3 is built from 16 residues. Germline V gene sequence: CDR1 SEHNR, CDR2 FQNEAQ (reference sequence). This TCR came from a man in his sixties or seventies with urothelial cancer. This chain connects TRBV7-9 to TRBJ1-1; TRBD1 is a possible D gene (5 bases). The sample consisted of PBMCs, taken around atezolizumab (anti-PD-L1) treatment. Here the CDR3 reads CASSQGLSPSNTEAFF. For the CDR3, the DNA is TGTGCCAGCAGTCAGGGTTTATCCCCTTCGAACACTGAAGCTTTCTTT.